This TCR beta chain was recovered during a study of cytomegalovirus exposure and HLA in healthy donors (dated by TCRdb to 2015 to 2018). For the study in its entirety: In an earlier analysis of roughly 590 of the donors, 276 Gb of sequence data and 120 million or so unique TCR beta sequences from about 179 million T cells were reported. Rather than drawing on any new phenotypic data, the later analysis identified candidate immune exposures from TCR beta sequences and the way those sequences occurred across donors. Along with the approximately 650-subject first cohort, a separate validation cohort of over a hundred different subjects was used. Every repertoire in the discovery cohort had been generated on one and the same sequencing platform. Of the 300 to 500 genotyped donors, 81% were placed in the genetic ancestry cluster associated with self-reported Caucasian donors. To predict cytomegalovirus infection status, the study combined high-throughput TCR immunosequencing, statistical association of individual TCRs with disease status, and machine learning. The study profiled the T cell repertoires of hundreds of subjects by immunosequencing and related them to cytomegalovirus serostatus. A handful of DR-DQ haplotypes were handled as single units for association and clustering because linkage in the cohort was strong. Donor age, sex, ethnicity and CMV serostatus were compiled alongside the repertoire data. Roughly 300 gigabases of sequencing data and tens of millions of unique TCR sequences were included in an early release covering around 600 HLA-typed donors. An earlier analysis of 587 of the donors applied high-throughput TCR beta sequencing to assess whether each TCR beta V gene segment acted as functional or pseudogenic. The aim of the study was to test whether cataloging public T cell receptors could identify signatures of past pathogen exposure. Across 300 to 500 genotyped donors of the cohort, an average of roughly 230,000 unique TCR beta nucleotide sequences per donor were sequenced, and roughly a sixth of those sequences were non-productive. HLA typing covered class I and class II loci at four-digit resolution. The number of donors typed differed by locus, with about 629-630 for A, B, C, DRB1 and DQB1, roughly 550 for DQA1, nearly 610 for DPA1, and around 460 for DPB1. A later genetic analysis took genome-wide SNP genotypes for about 55% of the 666 donors and used that subset as a discovery cohort. To study patterns of TCR occurrence, a later analysis re-analyzed previously published TCR beta repertoires from several hundred donors and added high-resolution HLA genotyping. General findings and caveats noted by the study authors: The cohort was sequenced for TCR beta chains only, and without alpha or paired-chain data the features that could be detected were limited. A cluster of highly shared sequence variants was judged likely to represent a technical artifact of the sequencing pipeline. An association between a missense DCLRE1C variant and V-gene and J-gene trimming of TCR beta chains was found in a later genetic analysis and replicated in an independent cohort. The classifier was reported to diagnose cytomegalovirus status with high specificity and sensitivity in both the original cohort and the validation cohort. For the cohort, immune exposure information was limited to CMV serostatus. A further reported finding was that TCR beta sequences accurately predicted the HLA-A and HLA-B alleles for most subjects in the first cohort. HLA typing was unavailable for some donors at each locus, so association tests used only the typed subset. According to a later analysis, parvovirus B19, influenza, CMV and Epstein-Barr virus appeared linked to several top co-occurrence clusters. Linkage disequilibrium might explain the correlated functional status among segregating V segments, but an unknown experimental factor could not be excluded. Because the 87-base-pair reads could not distinguish some IMGT-functional V segments, including TRBV6-2 and TRBV6-3, those segments were excluded. According to a later analysis, TCR association rates differed among HLA loci, with DRB1 alleles showing the most associated TCRs and HLA-C alleles showing the fewest. A total of 164 TCR beta chains were listed by the study as associated with cytomegalovirus. According to the authors, the approach could potentially be generalized to other disease states and immunological phenotypes. According to a later analysis, most CMV-associated TCR beta chains appeared to be HLA-restricted, and the HLA associations seemed to be driven largely by CMV exposure. Most TCR sequences were observed very rarely across donors, whereas some public TCRs were present in many individuals. In a later analysis, around 17,000 TCR beta sequences were associated with specific HLA alleles at a false discovery rate of 0.05. Broadly in line with IMGT annotations, most TCR beta V segments showed up in productive rearrangements about 87% or about 30% of the time in an earlier analysis of several hundred of the donors. A later analysis found that HLA-associated TCR beta chains were more clonally expanded and had lower generation probabilities than equally common non-associated chains. When HLA alleles, especially DR and DQ, strongly co-occurred, TCR associations were difficult to assign to individual alleles. Roughly uniform sequencing depth across donors was assumed in presence/absence analyses, although this assumption may not hold. Because counts were too low, under 20 rarely observed V segments, including chromosome 9 orphons, were left out of the earlier analysis of some 640 of the donors. Three of the identified cytomegalovirus-associated TCR beta chains were confirmed in vitro to be specific for cytomegalovirus antigens. According to a later genetic analysis, donors in an Asian-associated ancestry cluster had fewer N-insertions in productive TCRs than the approximately 630-donor mean.

The cohort consisted of more than 650 healthy bone marrow donors. At the time of sampling, every cohort member was nominally healthy, though immune exposures that went unrecorded were likely present. The donor was CMV seropositive and belonged to the group of more than 250 seropositive cohort members. A peripheral blood sample was provided by each donor, and peripheral blood mononuclear cells were used for TCR beta sequencing. Genomic DNA extraction from the blood cell samples was performed with the Qiagen DNeasy Blood Extraction Kit. Comment on this clone: Its specific antigen is unknown. Base qualities are not at hand, and no much larger clone is one base apart.

The V end loses 0 bases and the J end loses 3 bases, and a stretch of 12 bases separates them. The CDR3 numbers 15 residues from cysteine through phenylalanine. Only CDR3 DNA remains: 45 bases, in frame from the first base. Reading the germline V gene gives CDR1 KGHSH and CDR2 LQKENI. The library was built by means of the immunoSEQ multiplex PCR assay. For the multiplex PCR, a mixture combining 60 forward primers for TCR Vbeta segments and 13 reverse primers for TCR Jbeta segments was used. The CDR3 region of rearranged TCR beta genes was amplified from genomic DNA by a multiplex PCR assay. On the Illumina HiSeq System, the amplified TCR beta libraries were sequenced as 87-base-pair reads. The original methods were these. In a later analysis, tens of millions of unique TCR beta chains were counted across the approximately 670 repertoires, and around 10 million of these chains were shared by at least two donors. To remove PCR and sequencing errors, raw reads were error-corrected and collapsed into unique sequences using a nearest-neighbor algorithm that merged closely related sequences. CDR3 sequences were aligned to IMGT reference sequences to assign V, D and J gene segments. For a sequence to be retained, a match of at least six nucleotides was required to both a V gene segment and a J gene segment. A rearrangement was called productive if the CDR3 had no stop codons and remained in frame with V and J, and every other rearrangement was called non-productive. CDR3 was defined by IMGT convention, running from the second conserved V-encoded cysteine to the conserved J-encoded phenylalanine. In an earlier analysis of roughly 610 of the donors, sequences lacking an unambiguous match to a single V gene segment were excluded. An earlier analysis of a few hundred of the donors called V segments functional above 56.7% productive rearrangements and segregating when the between-donor standard deviation exceeded 5%. A statistical classification framework was built to diagnose cytomegalovirus status from the catalog of TCR beta chain sequences. In a later analysis, TCR nucleotide sequences were compared against IMGT/GENE-DB human TR gene sequences so that V and J genes could be assigned. In a later analysis, CDR3 sequences and most-parsimonious VDJ recombination scenarios were assigned using the TCRdist pipeline. A later analysis defined each TCR beta chain by its CDR3 amino acid sequence plus V-gene family, and excluded reads lacking a unique V-gene family. As a way to deal with suspected cross-contamination and a sequencing artifact, a later analysis dropped approximately 590 nucleotide sequences that were highly shared and had low generation probability. For each public chain, a later analysis derived a clonal expansion index from normalized ranks of inferred template counts within each repertoire. In a later analysis, generation probabilities were computed using a VDJ recombination model fitted to out-of-frame rearrangements, and the results were checked against IGoR. In a later analysis, hypergeometric tests were used to score TCR-TCR, TCR-HLA and TCR-CMV co-occurrence, with a repertoire-size bias correction applied to TCR pairs. A later analysis estimated false discovery rates by permuting HLA or CMV assignments 20 times. In a later analysis, co-occurring TCRs were grouped using DBSCAN, and TCRdist sequence similarity was added for clustering within HLA-allele-positive subsets. Repertoires with fewer than 30,000 or more than 120,000 public chains were left out of co-occurrence clustering, as were a few repertoires with anomalous nucleotide sharing. In its TCRdb copy, this immuneACCESS table keeps in-frame sequences only and misses some clones. Where compared with another copy, unresolved V genes explain less than half of these, and the others have no known cause. V, J and clone size were drawn from that table, and D and trimming were deduced from the DNA. The sample data list 170,000 or so clones, and around 78% of these were observed just once. The leading ten clones occupy 13% of the sample.

This clonotype was obtained from a woman aged 45 to 65 in good health and CMV-seropositive. Input material: PBMCs. In this chain, TRBV18 is recombined with TRBJ2-7, and the D gene may be TRBD1, 5 bases matching. The DNA sequence follows: TGTGCCAGCTCACCACCGTACCCGACAGACTACGAGCAGTACTTC. Its protein is CASSPPYPTDYEQYF. Supplemented by the reference TRBV18 and TRBJ2-7 proteins around the CDR3, the complete variable domain is NAGVMQNPRHLVRRRGQEARLRCSPMKGHSHVYWYRQLPEEGLKFMVYLQKENIIDESGMPKERFSAEFPKEGPSILRIQQVVRGDSAAYFCASSPPYPTDYEQYFGPGTRLTVT.